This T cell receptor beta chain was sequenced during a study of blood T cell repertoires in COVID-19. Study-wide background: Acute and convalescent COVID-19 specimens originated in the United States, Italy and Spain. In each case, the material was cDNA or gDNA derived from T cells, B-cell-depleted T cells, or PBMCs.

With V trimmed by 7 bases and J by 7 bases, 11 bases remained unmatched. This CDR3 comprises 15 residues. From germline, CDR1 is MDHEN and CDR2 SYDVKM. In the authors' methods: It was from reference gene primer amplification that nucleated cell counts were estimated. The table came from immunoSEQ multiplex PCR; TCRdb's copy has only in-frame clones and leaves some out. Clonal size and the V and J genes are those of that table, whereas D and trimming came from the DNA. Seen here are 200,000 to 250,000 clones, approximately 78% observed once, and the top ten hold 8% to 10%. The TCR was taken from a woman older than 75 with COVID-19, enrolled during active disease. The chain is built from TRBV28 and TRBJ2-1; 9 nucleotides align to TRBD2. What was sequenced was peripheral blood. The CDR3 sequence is CASTQAGGYGNEQFF. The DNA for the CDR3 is TGTGCCAGCACCCAAGCGGGAGGCTACGGAAATGAGCAGTTCTTC.